The 5 T cell receptor beta chains listed next were all sequenced from one sample in a study of blood T cells in healthy people across ages. PCR was performed a second time for about 6 to 11 cycles using a sample-barcoded 5' primer and a J-beta primer mix. TCRdb itself ran the 5' RACE reads through MiXCR, one entry per CDR3 protein. The repertoire holds 500,000 to 600,000 distinct CDR3 sequences, with roughly 29% as singletons. Specimen: blood. Source of these receptors: a woman aged 70-85 years in good health.

The gene calls are TRBV27 and TRBJ2-1; D might be TRBD2 (5 bases). Deletions cut 4 bases from V and 5 bases from J, with 21 bases between. This CDR3 has 17 amino acids. Looked up from germline, CDR1 is MNHEY and CDR2 is SMNVEV (reference sequence). This CDR3 is CASSWWALEGSNNEQFF. CDR3 nucleotide sequence: TGTGCCAGCAGTTGGTGGGCTCTCGAGGGCTCAAACAATGAGCAGTTCTTC.

In regard to this clonotype: A junction boundary mismatches the germline segment, possibly from a read error. The chain couples TRBV20-1 to TRBJ1-4; the D is unclear. This CDR3 is built from 11 residues. Germline assignment: CDR1 DFQATT and CDR2 SNEGSKA (reference sequence). The CDR3 spells CSAKRLEKLFF. The DNA for the CDR3 is TGCAGTGCTAAACGTTTAGAAAAACTGTTCTTT.

This clonotype occurred a few times. This sequence joins TRBV5-1 and TRBJ2-3, with 9 bases matching TRBD1. This CDR3 is built from 16 residues. Germline CDR1 reads SGHRS; CDR2 reads YFSETQ. J was trimmed by 2 bases and V by 2 bases; bases with no gene match: 6. Here the CDR3 reads CASSFRTGANTDTQYF. The DNA of the CDR3 is TGCGCCAGCAGCTTTAGGACAGGGGCAAACACAGATACGCAGTATTTT.

V gene TRBV5-1 combines with J gene TRBJ2-3; D gene ambiguous. V lost 0 bases and J lost 2, with 10 bases in between. Germline-derived CDR1 and CDR2 are SGHRS and YFSETQ. The CDR3 extends over 15 amino acids. CDR3 amino acids: CASSLVVSSTDTQYF. In nucleotides, the CDR3 is TGCGCCAGCAGCTTGGTGGTCAGTTCCACAGATACGCAGTATTTT.

There are a few counts of this clonotype. V gene TRBV29-1 combines with J gene TRBJ2-3; the D gene is possibly TRBD2 (5 bases). This CDR3 spans 14 amino acids. V lost 3 bases and J lost 4, with 14 bases in between. Germline-derived CDR1 and CDR2 are SQVTM and ANQGSEA. The CDR3 region is CSVDVGGRADTQYF. CDR3 DNA sequence: TGCAGCGTTGATGTCGGAGGCCGGGCAGATACGCAGTATTTT.